These T cell receptor beta chains were read from a single sample in a study of T cell responses to AZD1222 COVID-19 vaccine. Data came from immunoSEQ multiplex PCR; TCRdb stores just in-frame clones and leaves some out. The repertoire has roughly 72,000 clones, roughly 85% of them found once; the top ten carry over 20%. This specimen consisted of peripheral blood, obtained on day 0 of AZD1222 vaccination. The source is an adult in good health. CDR3s include the opening cysteine and the closing phenylalanine or tryptophan. A D gene is named only where the DNA matches it firmly. Some rows mark clone size as missing; the rest say once, few, many or name a class of expanded clone.

v_gene	j_gene	d_gene	abundance	CDR3nt	CDR3aa
TRBV7-9	TRBJ1-3	NA	NA	TGTGCCAGCAGCTTAGATGGAAACACCATATATTTT	CASSLDGNTIYF
TRBV12-3/TRBV12-4	TRBJ1-5	NA	NA	TGTGCCAGCAGTTTAAGGGGGTATCAGCCCCAGCATTTT	CASSLRGYQPQHF
TRBV5-4	TRBJ1-1	TRBD1	NA	TGTGCCAGCAGCTTACTAGGGACAGGGGGCTTCTCGGAAGTAGAAGCTTTCTTT	CASSLLGTGGFSEVEAFF
TRBV20-1	TRBJ1-1	NA	NA	TGCAGTGCTACAGACACTGAAGCTTTCTTT	CSATDTEAFF
TRBV5-1	TRBJ2-3	NA	NA	TGCGCCAGCAGCTTAGGGGGATACACAGATACGCAGTATTTT	CASSLGGYTDTQYF
TRBV3-1/TRBV3-2	TRBJ1-3	NA	NA	TGTGCCAGCAGCCAAGATTCTGGAAACACCATATATTTT	CASSQDSGNTIYF
TRBV2	TRBJ1-1	NA	NA	TGTGCCAGCAGTTCCCAGAGGAACACTGAAGCTTTCTTT	CASSSQRNTEAFF
TRBV6-5	TRBJ1-2	TRBD1	NA	TGTGCCAGCAACGATCCGGGACAGGAGTATGGCTACACCTTC	CASNDPGQEYGYTF
TRBV27	TRBJ2-2	NA	once	TGTGCCAGCAGTTTGTTGGGGCTAGCGACAACCGGGGAGCTGTTTTTT	CASSLLGLATTGELFF
TRBV19	TRBJ2-7	TRBD2	few	TGTGCCAGTACCACCTTAGCGGGAGGGACCTACGAGCAGTACTTC	CASTTLAGGTYEQYF
TRBV11-2	TRBJ2-5	TRBD1	NA	TGTGCCAGCAGCCTAGGACAGGGTCAAGAGACCCAGTACTTC	CASSLGQGQETQYF
TRBV5-6	TRBJ2-7	NA	NA	TGTGCCAGCAGCCAATCCGGGAACTCCTACGAGCAGTACTTC	CASSQSGNSYEQYF
TRBV24-1	TRBJ2-1	NA	NA	TGTGCCACCAGTGACTCCGGACACTATGAGCAGTTCTTC	CATSDSGHYEQFF
TRBV18	TRBJ1-2	NA	once	TGTGCCAGCTCACCACAAGCCCAGGAGGTCTATGGCTACACCTTC	CASSPQAQEVYGYTF
TRBV5-5	TRBJ2-1	NA	NA	TGTGCCAGCAGCCGGAGCGGTTTAGTCAATGAGCAGTTCTTC	CASSRSGLVNEQFF
TRBV20-1	TRBJ1-2	NA	few	TGCAGTGCTAGTGACCCCCTACTATATGGCTACACCTTC	CSASDPLLYGYTF
TRBV3-1/TRBV3-2	TRBJ2-1	TRBD2	NA	TGTGCCAGCAGCCCCGAAACGGGCGGGAGCGAGCAGTTCTTC	CASSPETGGSEQFF
TRBV3-1/TRBV3-2	TRBJ1-4	TRBD1	NA	TGTGCCAGCAGCCAAGTTCCAGGGGGCCCTGAAAAACTGTTTTTT	CASSQVPGGPEKLFF
TRBV6-6	TRBJ2-7	NA	NA	TGTGCCAGCAGTGAGGACAGAGACTACGAGCAGTACTTC	CASSEDRDYEQYF
TRBV10-3	TRBJ1-2	NA	NA	TGTGCCATCAGCTACGCGGAACTGGGCTACACCTTC	CAISYAELGYTF
TRBV18	TRBJ1-1	NA	NA	TGTGCCAGCTCACCACTCAGGGTTTTCACTGAAGCTTTCTTT	CASSPLRVFTEAFF
TRBV19	TRBJ2-2	NA	once	TGTGCCAGTAGGCGTCAGGGGTTGAACACCGGGGAGCTGTTTTTT	CASRRQGLNTGELFF
TRBV4-2	TRBJ1-2	NA	NA	TGTGCCAGCAGCCAAGAAATTCTTGGGGGCGGGTATGGCTACACCTTC	CASSQEILGGGYGYTF